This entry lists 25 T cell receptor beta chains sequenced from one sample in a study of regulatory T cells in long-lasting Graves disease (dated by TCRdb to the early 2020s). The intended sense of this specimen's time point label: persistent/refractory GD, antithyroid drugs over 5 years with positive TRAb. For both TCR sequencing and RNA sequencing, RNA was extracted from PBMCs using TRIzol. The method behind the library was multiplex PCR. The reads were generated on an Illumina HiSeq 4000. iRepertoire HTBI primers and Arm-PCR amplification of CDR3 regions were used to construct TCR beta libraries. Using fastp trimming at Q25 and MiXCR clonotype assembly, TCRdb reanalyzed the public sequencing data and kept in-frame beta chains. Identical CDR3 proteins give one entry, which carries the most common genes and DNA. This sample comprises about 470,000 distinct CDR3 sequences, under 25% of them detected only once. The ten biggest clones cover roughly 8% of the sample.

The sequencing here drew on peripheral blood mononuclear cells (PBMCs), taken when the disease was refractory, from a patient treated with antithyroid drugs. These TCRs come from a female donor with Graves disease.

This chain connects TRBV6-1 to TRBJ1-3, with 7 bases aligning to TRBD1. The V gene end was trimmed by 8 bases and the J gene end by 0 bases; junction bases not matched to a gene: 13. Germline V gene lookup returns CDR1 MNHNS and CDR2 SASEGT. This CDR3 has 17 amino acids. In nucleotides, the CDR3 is TGTGCCAGCTCCATCTTGAGGGGGCGTCTCTCTGGAAACACCATATATTTT. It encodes CASSILRGRLSGNTIYF.

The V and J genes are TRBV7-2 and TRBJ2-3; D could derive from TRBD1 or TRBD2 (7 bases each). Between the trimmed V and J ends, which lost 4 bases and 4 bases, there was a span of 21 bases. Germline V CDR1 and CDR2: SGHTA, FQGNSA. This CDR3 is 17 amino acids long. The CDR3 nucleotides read TGTGCCAGCAGCTCCAGGGGGGGGGCGAAAACGCCAGATACGCAGTATTTT. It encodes CASSSRGGAKTPDTQYF.

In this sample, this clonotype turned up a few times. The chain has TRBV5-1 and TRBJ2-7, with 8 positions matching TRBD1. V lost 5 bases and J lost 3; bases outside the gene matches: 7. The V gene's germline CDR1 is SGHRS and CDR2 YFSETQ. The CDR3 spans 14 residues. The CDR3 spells CASSDTTGGYEQYF. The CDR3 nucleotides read TGCGCCAGCAGTGATACTACAGGGGGCTACGAGCAGTACTTC.

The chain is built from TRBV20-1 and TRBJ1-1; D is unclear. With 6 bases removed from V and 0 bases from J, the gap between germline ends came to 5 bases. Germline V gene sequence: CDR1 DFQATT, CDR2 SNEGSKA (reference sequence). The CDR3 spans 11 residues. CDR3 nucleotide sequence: TGCAGTGCCGGGTTGAACACTGAAGCTTTCTTT. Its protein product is CSAGLNTEAFF.

The CDR3 loop is CASRYTSGGYNEQFF. Written as DNA, the CDR3 is TGTGCCAGCAGATATACTAGCGGGGGATACAATGAGCAGTTCTTC. V is TRBV28 and J is TRBJ2-1; TRBD2 agrees at 11 bases. Trimming took 6 bases from V and 4 from J; bases not matched to a gene: 5. Looked up from germline, CDR1 is MDHEN and CDR2 is SYDVKM. CDR3 length equals 15 residues.

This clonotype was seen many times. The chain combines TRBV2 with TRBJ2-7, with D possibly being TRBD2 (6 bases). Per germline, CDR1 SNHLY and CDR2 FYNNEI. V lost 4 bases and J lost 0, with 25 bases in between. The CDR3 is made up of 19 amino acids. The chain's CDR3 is CASSATNAIAGISSYEQYF. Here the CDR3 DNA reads TGTGCCAGCAGTGCGACCAATGCCATTGCGGGGATCAGCTCCTACGAGCAGTACTTC.

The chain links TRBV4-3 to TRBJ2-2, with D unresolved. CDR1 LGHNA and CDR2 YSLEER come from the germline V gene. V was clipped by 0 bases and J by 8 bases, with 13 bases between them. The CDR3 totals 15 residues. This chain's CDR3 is CASSQDRREKGELFF. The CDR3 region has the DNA TGCGCCAGCAGCCAAGATAGGAGAGAAAAGGGGGAGCTGTTTTTT.

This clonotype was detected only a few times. This chain's CDR3 is CASSSRGTGVGTEAFF. The CDR3 coding sequence is TGTGCCAGCAGCTCCCGCGGGACAGGGGTCGGCACTGAAGCTTTCTTT. The chain has TRBV7-8 and TRBJ1-1, with TRBD1 matching over 10 bases. The CDR3 spans 16 residues. Germline CDR1 is SGHVS and CDR2 is FQNEAQ. V shed 4 bases and J 4 bases; nucleotides not matched to a gene: 9. The variable domain in full, with the rest retrieved from reference TRBV7-8 and TRBJ1-1, is GAGVSQSPRYKVAKRGQDVALRCDPISGHVSLFWYQQALGQGPEFLTYFQNEAQLDKSGLPSDRFFAERPEGSVSTLKIQRTQQEDSAVYLCASSSRGTGVGTEAFFGQGTRLTVV.

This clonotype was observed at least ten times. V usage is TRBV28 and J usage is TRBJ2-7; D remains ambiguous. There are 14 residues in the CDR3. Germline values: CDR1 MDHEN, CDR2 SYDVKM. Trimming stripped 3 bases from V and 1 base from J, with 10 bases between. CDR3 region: CASSLQTVSYEQYF. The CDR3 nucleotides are TGTGCCAGCAGTTTGCAGACGGTATCCTACGAGCAGTACTTC.

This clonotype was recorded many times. The CDR3, as DNA: TGTGCCAGCAGACGGGGAGGACAGGTCGGCTATGGCTACACCTTC. Translation: CASRRGGQVGYGYTF. The rearrangement uses TRBV27 and TRBJ1-2, with TRBD1 identical over 7 bases. The CDR3 has 15 residues. The V gene end was trimmed by 6 bases and the J gene end by 4 bases; junction bases not matched to a gene: 11. Germline V CDR1 and CDR2: MNHEY, SMNVEV (reference sequence).

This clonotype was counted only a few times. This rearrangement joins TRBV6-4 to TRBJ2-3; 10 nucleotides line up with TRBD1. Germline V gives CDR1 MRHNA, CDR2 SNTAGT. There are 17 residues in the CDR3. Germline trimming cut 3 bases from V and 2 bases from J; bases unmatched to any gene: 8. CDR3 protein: CASSEFAGQGITDTQYF. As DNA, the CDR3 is TGTGCCAGCAGTGAATTTGCGGGACAGGGGATCACAGATACGCAGTATTTT.

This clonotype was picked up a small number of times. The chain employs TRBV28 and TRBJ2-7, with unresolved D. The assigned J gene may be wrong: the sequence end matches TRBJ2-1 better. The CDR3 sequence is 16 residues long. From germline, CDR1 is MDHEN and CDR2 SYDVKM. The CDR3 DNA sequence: TGTGCCAGCACCAATAATGCAGGAACCTCCTACAATGAGCAGTTCTTC. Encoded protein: CASTNNAGTSYNEQFF.

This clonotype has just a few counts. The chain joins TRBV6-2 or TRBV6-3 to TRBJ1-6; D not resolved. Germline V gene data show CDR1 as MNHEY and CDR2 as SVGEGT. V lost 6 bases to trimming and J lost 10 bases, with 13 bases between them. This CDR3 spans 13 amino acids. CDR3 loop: CASSRKALSPLHF. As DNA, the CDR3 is TGTGCCAGCAGCCGCAAAGCACTGTCACCCCTCCACTTT.

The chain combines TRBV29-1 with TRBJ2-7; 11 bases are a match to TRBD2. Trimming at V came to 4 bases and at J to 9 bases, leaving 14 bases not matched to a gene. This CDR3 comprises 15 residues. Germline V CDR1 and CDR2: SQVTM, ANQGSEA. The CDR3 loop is CSVGALAGGFSGQYF. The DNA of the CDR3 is TGCAGCGTTGGTGCGCTAGCGGGAGGTTTTAGTGGGCAGTACTTC.

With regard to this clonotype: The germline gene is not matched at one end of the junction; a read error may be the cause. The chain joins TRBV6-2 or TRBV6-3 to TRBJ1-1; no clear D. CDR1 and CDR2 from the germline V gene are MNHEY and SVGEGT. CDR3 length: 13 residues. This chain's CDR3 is CASSHSTNTEAFF. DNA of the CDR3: TGTGCCAGCAGTCACTCGACCAACACTGAAGCTTTCTTT.

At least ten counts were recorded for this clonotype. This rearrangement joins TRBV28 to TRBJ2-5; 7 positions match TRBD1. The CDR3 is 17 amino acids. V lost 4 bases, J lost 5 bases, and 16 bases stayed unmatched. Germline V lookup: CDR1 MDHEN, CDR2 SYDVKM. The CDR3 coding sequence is TGTGCCAGCAGTTCACGGCCCGCTACAGGGGATCGGGAGACCCAGTACTTC. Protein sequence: CASSSRPATGDRETQYF.

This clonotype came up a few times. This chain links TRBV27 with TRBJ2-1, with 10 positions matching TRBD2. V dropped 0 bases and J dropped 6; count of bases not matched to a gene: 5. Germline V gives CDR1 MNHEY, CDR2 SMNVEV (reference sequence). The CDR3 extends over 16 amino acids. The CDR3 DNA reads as TGTGCCAGCAGTTTATCTAGCGGGAGGCCGTTCAATGAGCAGTTCTTC. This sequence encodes CASSLSSGRPFNEQFF.

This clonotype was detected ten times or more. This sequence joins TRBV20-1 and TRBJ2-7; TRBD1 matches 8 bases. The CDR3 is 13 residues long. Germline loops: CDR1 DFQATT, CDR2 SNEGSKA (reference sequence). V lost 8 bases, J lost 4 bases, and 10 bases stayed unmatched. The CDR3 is CSSKGQGRYEQYF. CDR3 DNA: TGCAGTTCCAAAGGACAGGGACGGTACGAGCAGTACTTC.

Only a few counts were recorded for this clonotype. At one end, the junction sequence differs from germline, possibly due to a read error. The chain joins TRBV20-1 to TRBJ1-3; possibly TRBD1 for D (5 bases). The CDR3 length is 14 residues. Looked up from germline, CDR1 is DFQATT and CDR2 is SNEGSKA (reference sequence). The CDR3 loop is CSAPRDGSENTIYF. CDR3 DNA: TGCAGTGCTCCCCGGGACGGCTCTGAAAACACCATATATTTT.

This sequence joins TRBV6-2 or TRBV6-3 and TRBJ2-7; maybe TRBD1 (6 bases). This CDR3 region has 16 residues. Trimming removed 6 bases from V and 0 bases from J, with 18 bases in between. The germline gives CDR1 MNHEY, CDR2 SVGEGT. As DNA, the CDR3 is TGTGCCAGCAGCTCTAGAACAGGGTCCCTCTCCTACGAGCAGTACTTC. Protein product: CASSSRTGSLSYEQYF.

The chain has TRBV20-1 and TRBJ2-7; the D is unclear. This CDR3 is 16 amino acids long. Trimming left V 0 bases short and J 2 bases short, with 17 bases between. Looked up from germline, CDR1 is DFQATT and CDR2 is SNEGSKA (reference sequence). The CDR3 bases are TGCAGTGCTAGAGATTCCAATTCGGCCCTAACCTACGAGCAGTACTTC. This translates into CSARDSNSALTYEQYF.

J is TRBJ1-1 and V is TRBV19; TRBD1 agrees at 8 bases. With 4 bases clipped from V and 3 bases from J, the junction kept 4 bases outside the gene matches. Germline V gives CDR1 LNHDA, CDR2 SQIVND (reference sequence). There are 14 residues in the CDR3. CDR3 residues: CASSTTGGDTEAFF. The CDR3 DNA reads TGTGCCAGTAGTACAACAGGGGGTGACACTGAAGCTTTCTTT.

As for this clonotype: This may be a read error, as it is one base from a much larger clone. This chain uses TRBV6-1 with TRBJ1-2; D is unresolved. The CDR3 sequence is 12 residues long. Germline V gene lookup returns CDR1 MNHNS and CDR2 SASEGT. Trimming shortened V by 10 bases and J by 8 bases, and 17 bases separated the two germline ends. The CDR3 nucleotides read TGTGCCAACAGCCCTAACCGGCAGGGCTACACCTTC. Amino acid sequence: CANSPNRQGYTF.

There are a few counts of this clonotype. The CDR3 region has the DNA TGTGCCAGCAGTTGGGGCAGGGCGCGCGAGCAGTACTTC. It yields the protein CASSWGRAREQYF. The chain carries TRBV27 and TRBJ2-7, with D maybe TRBD1 (5 bases). The V end lost 4 bases, the J end lost 6 bases, and 13 bases lay between the germline ends. CDR1 MNHEY and CDR2 SMNVEV come from the germline V gene (reference sequence). This CDR3 has 13 amino acids.

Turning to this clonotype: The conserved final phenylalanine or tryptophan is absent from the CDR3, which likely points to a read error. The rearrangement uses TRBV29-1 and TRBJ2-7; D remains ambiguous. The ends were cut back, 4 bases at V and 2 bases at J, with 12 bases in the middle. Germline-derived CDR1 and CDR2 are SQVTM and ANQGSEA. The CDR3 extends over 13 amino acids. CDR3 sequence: CSVGSRLTYEQYL. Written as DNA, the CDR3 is TGCAGCGTTGGCTCTAGGTTAACCTACGAGCAGTACCTC.